Given below is one TCR beta chain in context. What it binds is not known. Each CDR3 protein is one row after TCRdb ran MiXCR on the reads. The sample lists 740,000 or so distinct CDR3 sequences, approximately 40% occurring once. The sample originates from a study of T cell repertoires in cytomegalovirus infection. The wider study: The public TCR beta signatures pointed to both CMV infection and matching HLA type. General study points: Ex vivo responses were dominated by HLA-C-restricted CMV-specific TCR beta clonotypes.

The sequenced sample consisted of PBMCs. The source is a human donor in good health (CMV status not recorded). Some clones in this sample may be carry-over from other donors' samples.

The CDR3 spells CSARDQGQQNQPQHF. CDR3 in DNA: TGCAGTGCTAGAGATCAGGGGCAACAGAATCAGCCCCAGCATTTT. The chain combines TRBV20-1 with TRBJ1-5, with D possibly matching TRBD1 (6 bases). This CDR3 has 15 amino acids. The V end was cut by 0 bases, the J end by 4 bases, with 13 bases between. Germline loops: CDR1 DFQATT, CDR2 SNEGSKA (reference sequence).